Listed here are 13 T cell receptor beta chains from one sample, sequenced in a study of blood T cell repertoires in COVID-19. Here immunoSEQ multiplex PCR was the method, and the copy in TCRdb shows in-frame clones only, minus some. Here the sample spans approximately 88,000 clones, 75% to 90% being singletons. Material for sequencing was peripheral blood. These TCRs come from a male donor with acute or convalescent COVID-19.

The chain links TRBV28 to TRBJ1-4, with 7 bases identical to TRBD1. From germline, CDR1 is MDHEN and CDR2 SYDVKM. The CDR3 extends over 16 amino acids. With V trimmed by 1 base and J by 6 bases, 8 bases remained unmatched. The CDR3 DNA follows: TGTGCCAGCAGTTTATATGGGCAGGGGGAGGATGAAAAACTGTTTTTT. Protein product: CASSLYGQGEDEKLFF.

The genes are TRBV6-6 and TRBJ1-2; 7 bases are a match to TRBD1. Trimming took 6 bases from V and 8 from J; bases not matched to a gene: 9. The CDR3 contains 13 residues. Germline CDR1 reads MNHNY; CDR2 reads SVGAGI (reference sequence). The DNA for the CDR3 is TGTGCCAGCAGCCGCACCAGGGGGGCCGGCTACACCTTC. As protein: CASSRTRGAGYTF.

The chain joins TRBV30 to TRBJ1-5; perhaps TRBD1 as D (6 bases). The CDR3 extends over 14 amino acids. The V end was cut by 3 bases, the J end by 4 bases, with 13 bases between. Germline CDR1 reads GTSNPN; CDR2 reads SVGIG (reference sequence). CDR3 loop: CAWSRQTGNQPQHF. The CDR3 DNA sequence: TGTGCCTGGAGCCGACAAACAGGGAATCAGCCCCAGCATTTT.

Relative to its sample, this clone is medium-sized. This chain joins TRBV19 and TRBJ1-5; 9 bases are a match to TRBD1. Germline CDR1 and CDR2: LNHDA and SQIVND (reference sequence). The ends lost 6 bases at V and 4 bases at J; junction bases unmatched: 4. This CDR3 spans 14 amino acids. The CDR3 region has the DNA TGTGCCAGTAGGATGACAGGGGGGAATCAGCCCCAGCATTTT. Protein sequence: CASRMTGGNQPQHF.

CDR3 nucleotide sequence: TGTGCCAGCAGTTACCAGCGGCCGGGAAACACTGAAGCTTTCTTT. Translation gives CASSYQRPGNTEAFF. This rearrangement joins TRBV6-5 to TRBJ1-1; D remains unclear. V was cut by 2 bases and J by 2 bases, with 12 bases left in between. Germline V CDR1 and CDR2: MNHEY, SVGAGI. This CDR3 has 15 residues.

This sequence joins TRBV7-9 and TRBJ2-7; D perhaps matches TRBD1 (6 bases). V gave up 5 bases and J gave up 5 bases, with 10 bases separating them. CDR3 length: 12 amino acids. Germline V gives CDR1 SEHNR, CDR2 FQNEAQ (reference sequence). The CDR3 loop is CASSPGVNEQYF. The CDR3, as DNA: TGTGCCAGCAGCCCAGGGGTCAACGAGCAGTACTTC. The variable domain in full, completed from reference TRBV7-9 and TRBJ2-7, reads DTGVSQNPRHKITKRGQNVTFRCDPISEHNRLYWYRQTLGQGPEFLTYFQNEAQLEKSRLLSDRFSAERPKGSFSTLEIQRTEQGDSAMYLCASSPGVNEQYFGPGTRLTVT.

This chain joins TRBV5-4 and TRBJ2-1; 10 bases align to TRBD2. The CDR3 sequence is 16 residues long. V lost 0 bases to trimming and J lost 5 bases; unmatched junction nucleotides: 5. CDR1 and CDR2 (germline): SGHNT, YYREEE (reference sequence). In DNA form, the CDR3 reads TGTGCCAGCAGCTTGGCAGGGACTAGCGCAAACAATGAGCAGTTCTTC. This sequence encodes CASSLAGTSANNEQFF. The full variable domain, rest sourced from reference TRBV5-4 and TRBJ2-1, is ETGVTQSPTHLIKTRGQQVTLRCSSQSGHNTVSWYQQALGQGPQFIFQYYREEENGRGNFPPRFSGLQFPNYSSELNVNALELDDSALYLCASSLAGTSANNEQFFGPGTRLTVL.

This clone was seen once. The rearrangement joins TRBV2 to TRBJ2-3; a weak D match, TRBD2 (6 bases). Per the germline V gene, CDR1 is SNHLY and CDR2 is FYNNEI. Trimming took 8 bases from V and 0 from J, leaving 12 bases between them. The CDR3 spans 14 residues. In DNA form, the CDR3 reads TGTGCCAGCGGTGGACTAACTAGCACAGATACGCAGTATTTT. As protein: CASGGLTSTDTQYF. Full variable domain (rest looked up from reference TRBV2 and TRBJ2-3): EPEVTQTPSHQVTQMGQEVILRCVPISNHLYFYWYRQILGQKVEFLVSFYNNEISEKSEIFDDQFSVERPDGSNFTLKIRSTKLEDSAMYFCASGGLTSTDTQYFGPGTRLTVL.

This chain joins TRBV24-1 and TRBJ2-1; tentative D call: TRBD1 (5 bases). V lost 3 bases and J 0 bases, leaving 11 bases between the germline ends. The CDR3 consists of 16 residues. Per the germline V gene, CDR1 is KGHDR and CDR2 is SFDVKD. CDR3 region: CATSDGQGNSYNEQFF. CDR3 sequence (DNA): TGTGCCACCAGTGATGGCCAGGGAAACTCCTACAATGAGCAGTTCTTC.

V is TRBV2 and J is TRBJ1-6; 7 bases line up with TRBD1. Germline assignment: CDR1 SNHLY and CDR2 FYNNEI. The ends lost 3 bases at V and 7 bases at J; junction bases unmatched: 6. The CDR3 sequence is 15 residues long. The CDR3 sequence is CASSESRGENSPLHF. The CDR3 DNA sequence: TGTGCCAGCAGTGAGTCCAGGGGGGAAAATTCACCCCTCCACTTT.

CDR3 protein: CASSLGGGHTGELFF. The CDR3 bases are TGTGCCAGCAGCTTAGGAGGGGGCCACACCGGGGAGCTGTTTTTT. V gene TRBV7-2 combines with J gene TRBJ2-2, with 7 bases fitting TRBD1. V trimming: 1 base; J trimming: 3 bases; junction bases outside the gene matches: 2. The CDR3 runs to 15 residues. Germline V gene sequence: CDR1 SGHTA, CDR2 FQGNSA.

The J gene is TRBJ1-5, the V gene TRBV2; TRBD1 is a possible D gene (6 bases). CDR1 SNHLY and CDR2 FYNNEI come from the germline V gene. The CDR3 consists of 13 residues. V shed 1 base and J shed 8 bases, with 9 bases lying between them. The DNA for the CDR3 is TGTGCCAGCAGTGAAGGGGGGCTGGAGCCCCAGCATTTT. This encodes CASSEGGLEPQHF.

V is TRBV6-6 and J is TRBJ2-2, with D perhaps matching TRBD1 (6 bases). CDR1 MNHNY and CDR2 SVGAGI come from the germline V gene (reference sequence). Trimming cost V 2 bases and J 4 bases, with 11 bases left between them. The CDR3 extends over 15 amino acids. The CDR3 sequence: CASSYPTGSTGELFF. CDR3 bases: TGTGCCAGCAGTTACCCTACAGGGAGCACCGGGGAGCTGTTTTTT.